This entry lists 27 T cell receptor beta chains sequenced from one sample in a study of T cells in Graves' hyperthyroidism and ophthalmopathy. TCR beta CDR3 region amplification was performed from RNA transcripts. HTBI primers were the set used in a first-round RT-PCR of the TCR CDR3. TCRdb used MiXCR to reprocess the multiplex PCR reads, holding one entry per CDR3 protein. The sample has about 300,000 distinct CDR3 sequences, around a fifth seen once. The sequenced sample consisted of blood. These receptors originate from a man between 50 and 59 years old with Graves' ophthalmopathy.

The sample holds many counts of this clonotype. The gene calls are TRBV29-1 and TRBJ2-5; D gene unclear. Germline CDR1 SQVTM, CDR2 ANQGSEA. There are 11 residues in the CDR3. Trimming cost V 8 bases and J 5 bases, with 12 bases left between them. CDR3 nucleotide sequence: TGCAGCCCCCGGGTTGGGGAGACCCAGTACTTC. It is translated as CSPRVGETQYF.

This clonotype came up many times. The rearrangement joins TRBV6-2 or TRBV6-3 to TRBJ2-1, with TRBD1 matching 11 bases. V was pared by 6 bases and J by 6 bases, with 7 bases of the junction left unmatched. Germline V gene sequence: CDR1 MNHEY, CDR2 SVGEGT. The CDR3 runs 15 residues. Here the CDR3 DNA reads TGTGCCAGCAGACGGTCCGGGACAGGGGGCAATGAGCAGTTCTTC. It is translated as CASRRSGTGGNEQFF.

This clonotype was counted many times. CDR3 loop: CASSPEETGELFF. The CDR3 DNA reads TGTGCCAGCAGCCCCGAGGAGACCGGGGAGCTGTTTTTT. The V and J genes are TRBV11-3 and TRBJ2-2; no clear D gene. CDR1 SGHNT and CDR2 YENEEA come from the germline V gene. The CDR3 totals 13 residues. Trimming removed 5 bases at V and 5 bases at J, with 9 bases between.

The table lists this clonotype with a few counts. This chain links TRBV20-1 with TRBJ2-1; 8 bases are shared with TRBD2. Germline values: CDR1 DFQATT, CDR2 SNEGSKA (reference sequence). This CDR3 comprises 13 residues. Unmatched junction bases numbered 7, after V lost 4 bases and J lost 8 bases. CDR3 nucleotides: TGCAGTGCTAAACTAGCGGACACCTATGAGCAGTTCTTC. The encoded protein is CSAKLADTYEQFF.

The sample holds many counts of this clonotype. The chain's CDR3 is CASSQGGYEQYF. CDR3 bases: TGTGCCAGCAGCCAAGGCGGTTACGAGCAGTACTTC. The chain links TRBV3-1 to TRBJ2-7; D not resolved. The germline V and J ends were trimmed by 1 base and 4 bases, with 5 bases remaining between them. CDR3 length: 12 amino acids. Germline V gives CDR1 LGHDT, CDR2 YNNKEL (reference sequence).

This clonotype was counted a few times. The gene calls are TRBV15 and TRBJ2-2; TRBD1 matches at 10 bases. In germline, CDR1 is LNHNV, CDR2 YYDKDF (reference sequence). The CDR3 covers 17 residues. Losses at the gene ends were 0 bases for V and 6 bases for J; bases not matched to a gene: 7. CDR3 DNA: TGTGCCACCAGCAGAGAAGGGACAGGGGTGGGTGCCGGGGAGCTGTTTTTT. This encodes CATSREGTGVGAGELFF.

This clonotype was recorded at least ten times. The rearrangement joins TRBV5-8 to TRBJ2-1; 9 nucleotides align to TRBD1. Germline CDR1 is SGHTS and CDR2 is YDEGEE. With 4 bases clipped from V and 4 bases from J, the junction kept 15 bases outside the gene matches. The CDR3 runs 18 residues. CDR3 DNA: TGTGCCAGCAGCCCGGGACAGGGTTTAGTGGGCTTATACAATGAGCAGTTCTTC. Protein sequence: CASSPGQGLVGLYNEQFF.

This clonotype has at least ten counts. V usage is TRBV7-3 and J usage is TRBJ2-3, with 10 bases fitting TRBD2. Germline CDR1 SGHTA, CDR2 FQGTGA. This CDR3 comprises 15 residues. V shed 5 bases, J shed 5 bases, and the junction held 7 bases outside the gene matches. CDR3 sequence (DNA): TGTGCCAGCAGCCTACTAGCGGGGAGGGTAGATACGCAGTATTTT. It translates to CASSLLAGRVDTQYF.

CDR3 DNA sequence: TGCAGTGCTAGTCACTCTGATGGCTACACCTTC. Its translation is CSASHSDGYTF. This rearrangement joins TRBV20-1 to TRBJ1-2, with D unresolved. CDR3 length equals 11 residues. Germline-derived CDR1 and CDR2 are DFQATT and SNEGSKA (reference sequence). Trimming cost V 3 bases and J 6 bases, with 8 bases left between them.

The gene calls are TRBV20-1 and TRBJ2-5, with TRBD1 matching 7 bases. This CDR3 is 15 amino acids long. Germline V gene data show CDR1 as DFQATT and CDR2 as SNEGSKA (reference sequence). The trim removed 2 bases at V and 5 bases at J, leaving 11 bases unmatched. CDR3 in amino acids: CSARTVSTGTETQYF. For the CDR3, the DNA is TGCAGTGCTAGAACTGTATCGACAGGGACGGAGACCCAGTACTTC.

This clonotype has only a few counts. In DNA form, the CDR3 reads TGTGCCAGCAGCCAATACCCTGGCCAAAGTTGGGATGAGCAGTTCTTC. Translating gives CASSQYPGQSWDEQFF. V and J are TRBV4-2 and TRBJ2-1, with no clear D. Germline CDR1 LGHNA, CDR2 YNFKEQ. V lost 2 bases and J lost 8, with 19 bases in between. This CDR3 is 16 amino acids long.

In its sample, this clonotype was seen a few times. This chain connects TRBV9 to TRBJ2-1, with D possibly being TRBD1 (6 bases). Between the trimmed V and J ends, which lost 0 bases and 2 bases, there was a span of 9 bases. Germline V gene sequence: CDR1 SGDLS, CDR2 YYNGEE. The CDR3 extends over 15 amino acids. CDR3 nucleotide sequence: TGTGCCAGCAGCGTAGGCAGGGGACCCTACAATGAGCAGTTCTTC. This codes for CASSVGRGPYNEQFF.

This clonotype has a handful of counts. The rearrangement links TRBV28 to TRBJ1-2; D gene ambiguous. The CDR3 runs 14 residues. V lost 6 bases, J lost 8 bases, and 19 bases lay in between. Germline V gene data show CDR1 as MDHEN and CDR2 as SYDVKM. Here the CDR3 reads CASSARLLGLGYTF. CDR3 DNA: TGTGCCAGCAGCGCTAGACTGTTGGGCCTCGGCTACACCTTC.

Here the CDR3 reads CASGRGTGTHEQYF. In DNA form, the CDR3 reads TGTGCCAGCGGCCGGGGGACAGGGACCCACGAGCAGTACTTC. The chain couples TRBV19 to TRBJ2-7; TRBD1 aligns across 9 bases. The V gene's germline CDR1 is LNHDA and CDR2 SQIVND (reference sequence). J was trimmed by 5 bases and V by 9 bases; bases with no gene match: 11. CDR3 length equals 14 residues.

This clonotype was observed at least ten times. This rearrangement joins TRBV11-2 to TRBJ2-1, with D unclear. The CDR3 spans 14 residues. In germline, CDR1 is SGHAT, CDR2 FQNNGV. V lost 1 base and J 4 bases, leaving 8 bases between the germline ends. The CDR3 region is CASSLVPDYNEQFF. In DNA form, the CDR3 reads TGTGCCAGCAGCTTAGTGCCCGATTACAATGAGCAGTTCTTC.

The chain links TRBV5-4 to TRBJ1-5; no reliable D call. Trimming shortened V by 0 bases and J by 6 bases, and 10 bases separated the two germline ends. From germline, CDR1 is SGHNT and CDR2 YYREEE (reference sequence). The CDR3 contains 14 residues. Written as DNA, the CDR3 is TGTGCCAGCAGCTTGGACGGTAACGGTCAGCCCCAGCATTTT. Its translation: CASSLDGNGQPQHF.

As to this clonotype: The junction does not match germline at one end; this may be a read error. This chain links TRBV10-3 with TRBJ2-1; the match to TRBD2 covers 12 bases. Germline assignment: CDR1 ENHRY and CDR2 SYGVKD. This CDR3 is built from 16 residues. CDR3 sequence (DNA): TGTGCCATCAGCAAGACTAGCGGGAGCTCCTACAATGAGCGGTTCTTC. This codes for CAISKTSGSSYNERFF.

This clonotype was seen ten or more times. The chain carries TRBV6-2 or TRBV6-3 and TRBJ2-7; D gene uncertain. There are 13 residues in the CDR3. Germline V lookup: CDR1 MNHEY, CDR2 SVGEGT. Deletions cut 2 bases from V and 2 bases from J, with 7 bases between. The DNA for the CDR3 is TGTGCCAGCAGTTACCGGAAAACCTACGAGCAGTACTTC. It encodes CASSYRKTYEQYF.

V usage is TRBV29-1 and J usage is TRBJ2-7, with unresolved D. V was cut by 6 bases and J by 6 bases, with 15 bases left in between. The CDR3 contains 12 residues. Per the germline V gene, CDR1 is SQVTM and CDR2 is ANQGSEA. CDR3 coding DNA: TGCAGCGTCCGAGGCAAGGGCTTCGAGCAGTACTTC. Its translation is CSVRGKGFEQYF.

This clonotype was counted a few times. V gene TRBV5-1 combines with J gene TRBJ2-2; weak D call: TRBD1 (7 bases). CDR1 SGHRS and CDR2 YFSETQ come from the germline V gene. V was cut by 5 bases and J by 7 bases, with 12 bases left in between. The CDR3 runs to 13 residues. CDR3 in DNA: TGCGCCAGCAGGGAGGGGGCCGGCGGGGAGCTGTTTTTT. The encoded protein is CASREGAGGELFF.

In this sample, this clonotype turned up many times. CDR3 in amino acids: CASSLSGFLSYNEQFF. For the CDR3, the DNA is TGTGCCAGCAGCTTGAGCGGCTTCCTCTCCTACAATGAGCAGTTCTTC. The rearrangement uses TRBV11-2 and TRBJ2-1, with D possibly matching TRBD2 (5 bases). V was pared by 3 bases and J by 0 bases, with 12 bases between. Per the germline V gene, CDR1 is SGHAT and CDR2 is FQNNGV. The CDR3 sequence is 16 residues long.

This rearrangement joins TRBV20-1 to TRBJ1-5, with TRBD1 matching over 9 bases. Germline loops: CDR1 DFQATT, CDR2 SNEGSKA (reference sequence). The junction had 9 bases not matched to a gene; V was cut back by 6 bases and J by 6 bases. The length of the CDR3 is 14 residues. This CDR3 reads CSALRDREAQPQHF. The CDR3 nucleotides are TGCAGTGCACTGCGGGACAGGGAGGCTCAGCCCCAGCATTTT.

This clonotype came up many times. The chain couples TRBV28 to TRBJ2-1, with a weak D call TRBD2 (5 bases). With 2 bases removed from V and 2 bases from J, the gap between germline ends came to 10 bases. Germline V gene data show CDR1 as MDHEN and CDR2 as SYDVKM. The CDR3 is 15 residues long. The CDR3, as DNA: TGTGCCAGCAGTTTAGTGGTGGGAGCCTACAATGAGCAGTTCTTC. This encodes CASSLVVGAYNEQFF.

The V and J genes are TRBV19 and TRBJ2-7; D not resolved. The CDR3 extends over 12 amino acids. V was pared by 3 bases and J by 4 bases, with 7 bases between. CDR1 is LNHDA, CDR2 SQIVND, per germline (reference sequence). The CDR3 region has the DNA TGTGCCAGTAGTATTCTGGGGTACGAGCAGTACTTC. This encodes CASSILGYEQYF.

The chain joins TRBV30 to TRBJ2-7; D is unclear. The germline V gene has CDR1 GTSNPN and CDR2 SVGIG (reference sequence). V was trimmed by 0 bases and J by 4 bases, leaving 7 bases between them. The length of the CDR3 is 12 residues. CDR3 loop: CAWSVQWYEQYF. In DNA, the CDR3 is TGTGCCTGGAGTGTACAGTGGTACGAGCAGTACTTC.

The V call is TRBV7-9, the J call TRBJ2-5, with 7 nucleotides matching TRBD1. Germline V gives CDR1 SEHNR, CDR2 FQNEAQ (reference sequence). This CDR3 has 14 residues. The V gene end was trimmed by 6 bases and the J gene end by 2 bases; junction bases not matched to a gene: 6. The CDR3 bases are TGTGCCAGCAGATTGGACAGGCGGCAAGAGACCCAGTACTTC. Amino acids: CASRLDRRQETQYF.

This clonotype has more than one count but fewer than ten. The chain is built from TRBV6-5 and TRBJ2-1; no definite D call. Germline CDR1 MNHEY, CDR2 SVGAGI. The CDR3 totals 17 residues. V lost 0 bases and J lost 8, with 20 bases in between. The CDR3 region is CASSYSRGYPSVDEQFF. The CDR3 region has the DNA TGTGCCAGCAGTTACTCGCGAGGATACCCCTCGGTTGATGAGCAGTTCTTC.